This is a list of T cell receptor beta chains from one sample in a study of T cell repertoires in cytomegalovirus infection. In TCRdb, the reads were re-called with MiXCR into one record per CDR3 protein. The sample has about 400,000 distinct CDR3 sequences, less than 20% seen once; the top ten hold about 10%. Sequencing input: PBMCs. Receptor source: a human donor in good health (CMV status not recorded). Some clones in this sample may be carry-over from other donors' samples. CDR3s include the opening cysteine and the closing phenylalanine or tryptophan. D genes are given only for firm matches. Part of the rows lack a size; the others show once, few, many or a class for expanded clones.

V gene	D gene	J gene	clone size	CDR3 protein	CDR3 DNA
TRBV7-2	TRBD1	TRBJ2-1	many	CASKARGPYNEQFF	TGTGCCAGCAAGGCCAGGGGGCCCTACAATGAGCAGTTCTTC
TRBV30	NA	TRBJ2-1	NA	CAWSPPEARDYNEQFF	TGTGCCTGGAGTCCCCCCGAAGCGAGGGACTACAATGAGCAGTTCTTC
TRBV20-1	NA	TRBJ2-5	NA	CSASGSWETQYF	TGCAGTGCTAGTGGGTCCTGGGAGACCCAGTACTTC
TRBV7-2	TRBD1	TRBJ1-6	many	CASSLRQGGNSPLHF	TGTGCCAGCAGCTTAAGACAGGGGGGGAATTCACCCCTCCACTTT
TRBV2	NA	TRBJ1-3	NA	CASSLTGFGSGNTIYF	TGTGCCAGCAGTCTAACAGGGTTCGGTTCTGGAAACACCATATATTTT
TRBV5-4	NA	TRBJ2-5	few	CASSSPDSLLETQYF	TGTGCCAGCAGCTCGCCTGACTCACTATTAGAGACCCAGTACTTC
TRBV20-1	NA	TRBJ1-4	few	CSARDLQGTNEKLFF	TGCAGTGCTAGAGATTTACAGGGCACTAATGAAAAACTGTTTTTT
TRBV7-6	NA	TRBJ1-3	few	CASSLNREITGNTIYF	TGTGCCAGCAGCTTAAACAGGGAAATAACTGGAAACACCATATATTTT
TRBV12-3/TRBV12-4	NA	TRBJ1-5	many	CASSLDSLANQPQHF	TGTGCCAGCAGTTTGGACAGTCTGGCAAATCAGCCCCAGCATTTT
TRBV5-4	TRBD2	TRBJ2-7	NA	CASSAYSGRGYEQYF	TGTGCCAGCAGCGCCTATAGCGGGAGAGGCTACGAGCAGTACTTC
TRBV12-3/TRBV12-4	TRBD2	TRBJ2-3	few	CASSLMTSSSADTQYF	TGTGCCAGCAGTTTAATGACTAGCTCATCAGCAGATACGCAGTATTTT
TRBV27	TRBD2	TRBJ2-1	NA	CASTRRGDSYNEQFF	TGTGCCAGCACCAGACGGGGGGATTCCTACAATGAGCAGTTCTTC
TRBV7-2	NA	TRBJ1-6	many	CASSFTELFRHLHF	TGTGCCAGCAGCTTCACAGAGCTATTCAGACACCTCCACTTT
TRBV29-1	NA	TRBJ1-1	NA	CSVSEGGSEAFF	TGCAGCGTGTCGGAGGGAGGGTCTGAAGCTTTCTTT
TRBV5-4	TRBD2	TRBJ2-5	NA	CASSRDPPGGQETQYF	TGTGCCAGCAGCCGTGACCCCCCGGGGGGTCAAGAGACCCAGTACTTC
TRBV18	NA	TRBJ2-5	NA	CASSPPGSETQYF	TGTGCCAGCTCACCACCGGGTTCGGAGACCCAGTACTTC
TRBV6-1	NA	TRBJ1-5	NA	CASRTDGNSNQPQHF	TGTGCCAGCAGGACCGACGGGAATAGCAATCAGCCCCAGCATTTT
TRBV5-5	NA	TRBJ2-7	NA	CASSQGPGQTTYEQYF	TGTGCCAGCAGCCAGGGGCCTGGGCAGACTACCTACGAGCAGTACTTC
TRBV7-9	NA	TRBJ2-1	many	CASSPGRIQSYNEQFF	TGTGCCAGCAGTCCAGGGCGTATTCAATCCTACAATGAGCAGTTCTTC
TRBV19	NA	TRBJ2-3	few	CASKMATSTDTQYF	TGTGCCTCGAAGATGGCTACTAGCACAGATACGCAGTATTTT
TRBV5-6	NA	TRBJ1-1	NA	CASSLRRGSYTEAFF	TGTGCCAGCAGCTTAAGACGCGGGTCCTACACTGAAGCTTTCTTT
TRBV6-1	NA	TRBJ2-3	NA	CASASTRSSSTDTQYF	TGTGCCAGCGCCAGCACGCGGTCCTCTAGCACAGATACGCAGTATTTT
TRBV6-1	TRBD2	TRBJ2-1	many	CAARTSGDNEQFF	TGTGCCGCAAGGACTAGCGGGGACAATGAGCAGTTCTTC
TRBV5-5	NA	TRBJ2-2	many	CASILSGNTGELFF	TGTGCCAGCATCCTTAGCGGGAACACCGGGGAGCTGTTTTTT
TRBV28	TRBD1	TRBJ2-7	NA	CASSTDRDRDPYEQYF	TGTGCCAGCAGTACGGATCGGGACAGGGATCCCTACGAGCAGTACTTC
TRBV20-1	NA	TRBJ2-7	NA	CSARDGQANYEQYF	TGCAGTGCTAGAGATGGGCAGGCCAACTACGAGCAGTACTTC
TRBV19	TRBD1	TRBJ2-1	many	CASSIMGQGANEQFF	TGTGCCAGTAGTATAATGGGACAGGGGGCAAATGAGCAGTTCTTC
TRBV7-2	NA	TRBJ2-7	many	CASSLIIAGTYEQYF	TGTGCCAGCAGCTTAATTATTGCGGGAACCTACGAGCAGTACTTC
TRBV15	NA	TRBJ1-3	NA	CATSRDSSGGGSGNTIYF	TGTGCCACCAGCAGAGATTCCTCGGGGGGCGGTTCTGGAAACACCATATATTTT
TRBV20-1	NA	TRBJ1-2	few	CSAPTAGNYGYTF	TGCAGTGCCCCAACGGCCGGCAACTATGGCTACACCTTC
TRBV28	TRBD1	TRBJ2-3	NA	CASRLTGESTDTQYF	TGTGCCAGCAGACTGACAGGGGAAAGCACAGATACGCAGTATTTT
TRBV28	TRBD2	TRBJ2-1	NA	CASTRLAGGVADNAQFF	TGTGCCAGCACCCGACTAGCGGGGGGGGTTGCCGACAATGCGCAGTTCTTC
TRBV7-6	NA	TRBJ1-3	many	CASSQLQGSGNTIYF	TGTGCCAGCAGCCAACTACAGGGTTCTGGAAACACCATATATTTT
TRBV7-2	NA	TRBJ1-1	many	CASSLALGIDTEAFF	TGTGCCAGCAGCTTAGCGTTGGGTATCGACACTGAAGCTTTCTTT
TRBV4-1	NA	TRBJ1-6	many	CASSQDSFGNSPLHF	TGCGCCAGCAGCCAAGATTCCTTTGGGAATTCACCCCTCCACTTT
TRBV7-2	NA	TRBJ1-1	few	CASSFSSLEAFF	TGTGCCAGCAGCTTTTCCAGCCTTGAAGCTTTCTTT
TRBV28	TRBD2	TRBJ2-3	NA	CASSLGLAGGRREDTQYF	TGTGCCAGCAGTTTAGGACTAGCGGGGGGGAGGCGGGAAGATACGCAGTATTTT
TRBV6-2/TRBV6-3	TRBD1	TRBJ1-1	NA	CASSLDRGNMNTEAFF	TGTGCCAGCAGTCTCGACAGGGGGAATATGAACACTGAAGCTTTCTTT
TRBV7-2	TRBD1	TRBJ2-2	many	CASSLLTRGRGTGELFF	TGTGCCAGCAGCTTGCTCACCAGGGGGCGAGGAACCGGGGAGCTGTTTTTT
TRBV7-9	TRBD1	TRBJ1-2	many	CASSSTGKIDYGYTF	TGTGCCAGCAGCTCGACAGGGAAGATCGACTATGGCTACACCTTC
TRBV12-3/TRBV12-4	TRBD2	TRBJ2-2	many	CASSSAGEAGELFF	TGTGCCAGCAGTTCAGCGGGGGAGGCCGGGGAGCTGTTTTTT
TRBV24-1	NA	TRBJ1-3	few	CATTTVSASGNTIYF	TGTGCCACCACGACAGTTTCAGCCTCTGGAAACACCATATATTTT
TRBV20-1	TRBD1	TRBJ1-2	few	CSARVYRGGSYTF	TGCAGTGCTAGAGTGTACAGGGGAGGTAGCTACACCTTC
TRBV7-2	NA	TRBJ1-3	many	CASSLVMGSGNTIYF	TGTGCCAGCAGCTTAGTAATGGGTTCTGGAAACACCATATATTTT
TRBV7-4	NA	TRBJ1-1	few	CASEVVQNTEAFF	TGTGCCAGCGAAGTTGTCCAGAACACTGAAGCTTTCTTT
TRBV28	TRBD1	TRBJ1-2	NA	CASSRTGGRLYGYTF	TGTGCCAGCAGCCGGACAGGGGGGCGACTCTATGGCTACACCTTC
TRBV29-1	NA	TRBJ2-2	NA	CSGKKDSGPGELFF	TGCAGCGGCAAGAAAGATTCGGGGCCCGGGGAGCTGTTTTTT